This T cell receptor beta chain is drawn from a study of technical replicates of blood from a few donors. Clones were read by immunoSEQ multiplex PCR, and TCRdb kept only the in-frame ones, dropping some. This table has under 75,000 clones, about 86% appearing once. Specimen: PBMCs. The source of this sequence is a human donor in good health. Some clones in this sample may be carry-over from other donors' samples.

The CDR3 reads CASSSGQLTADTQYF. CDR3 DNA sequence: TGTGCCAGCAGCTCGGGACAGCTAACAGCAGATACGCAGTATTTT. The V and J genes are TRBV7-2 and TRBJ2-3; 7 nucleotides line up with TRBD1. The CDR3 totals 15 residues. Germline CDR1 is SGHTA and CDR2 is FQGNSA. Trimming at V came to 4 bases and at J to 4 bases, leaving 8 bases not matched to a gene. The full variable domain, its missing parts supplied by reference TRBV7-2 and TRBJ2-3, is GAGVSQSPSNKVTEKGKDVELRCDPISGHTALYWYRQSLGQGLEFLIYFQGNSAPDKSGLPSDRFSAERTGGSVSTLTIQRTQQEDSAVYLCASSSGQLTADTQYFGPGTRLTVL.